Each of the 6 T cell receptor beta chains below was sequenced from the same sample in a study of human CD8 memory T cell subsets. UMI-labeled 5' RACE produced the TCR beta libraries. TCRdb reanalyzed the 5' RACE reads and collapses them to one entry per CDR3 protein, without DNA. This sample contains 6,500 to 8,000 distinct CDR3 sequences. The sequencing input was CD8+ T cells from PBMCs. Receptors originate from a human donor in good health.

The chain carries TRBV28 and TRBJ2-7. CDR3 length: 14 amino acids. Germline CDR1 reads MDHEN; CDR2 reads SYDVKM. This CDR3 is CASSLLGGAYEQYF.

The chain joins TRBV5-4 to TRBJ2-2; checking the TCRdb D call of TRBD2 is not possible without DNA. Germline loops: CDR1 SGHNT, CDR2 YYREEE (reference sequence). The CDR3 extends over 14 amino acids. The CDR3 is CASSAGTYTGELFF.

This chain's CDR3 is CASSSGQTSYNEQFF. The chain is built from TRBV14 and TRBJ2-1; the TRBD1 assignment by TCRdb is unverifiable without DNA. The CDR3 spans 15 residues. CDR1 SGHDN and CDR2 FVKESK come from the germline V gene.

This chain connects TRBV5-4 to TRBJ1-1; the D gene TCRdb calls, TRBD1, cannot be checked with no DNA. This CDR3 is 14 amino acids long. The germline gives CDR1 SGHNT, CDR2 YYREEE (reference sequence). Here the CDR3 reads CASSERGGWTEAFF.

The chain is built from TRBV3-1 and TRBJ2-5. The length of the CDR3 is 15 residues. Germline V gene lookup returns CDR1 LGHDT and CDR2 YNNKEL (reference sequence). CDR3 loop: CASSQVGVGPETQYF.

Considering frequency, this clonotype is medium-sized. The CDR3 sequence is CSAMDRASFSYEQYF. The gene calls are TRBV20-1 and TRBJ2-7. Germline V lookup: CDR1 DFQATT, CDR2 SNEGSKA (reference sequence). The CDR3 is 15 residues long.